Each of the 20 T cell receptor beta chains below was sequenced from the same sample in a study of identical twins (TCRdb year 2016). Library preparation was by 5' RACE. The reads were generated on an Illumina HiSeq 2000. The public reads were quality trimmed at Q25 with fastp and then assembled into clones with MiXCR by TCRdb, keeping productive beta chains. Every CDR3 protein is listed once, alongside the most common genes and DNA of its rows. The sample table shows around 670,000 distinct CDR3 sequences, and roughly 6.2% are seen once. Of the sample, under 2% is held by the ten largest clones. The sequenced sample was naive T cells sorted from blood. The cell subset or site label here, explained by the study, means: cells isolated with a human naive T-cell isolation kit. These receptors all stem from a man between 18 and 29 years old in good health.

This clonotype was seen at least ten times. The chain recombines TRBV20-1 with TRBJ1-4, with 7 bases aligning to TRBD1. Per germline, CDR1 DFQATT and CDR2 SNEGSKA (reference sequence). Trimming cost V 1 base and J 7 bases; bases outside gene matches: 9. This CDR3 is 15 amino acids long. CDR3 coding DNA: TGCAGTGCTAGAGTGTCAAGGGGGCGGTTTGAAAAACTGTTTTTT. Residues: CSARVSRGRFEKLFF.

This clonotype has at least ten counts. The V gene is TRBV6-5, the J gene TRBJ2-3; D is undetermined. V lost 0 bases, J lost 5 bases, and 3 bases lay in between. Germline CDR1 and CDR2: MNHEY and SVGAGI. This CDR3 contains 12 residues. CDR3: CASSYSGDTQYF. The CDR3 bases are TGTGCCAGCAGTTACTCAGGAGATACGCAGTATTTT.

This clonotype was seen a handful of times. The chain couples TRBV7-2 to TRBJ2-1; the match to TRBD2 covers 10 bases. From germline, CDR1 is SGHTA and CDR2 FQGNSA. This CDR3 is 19 amino acids long. The J segment lost 2 bases and the V segment lost 5 bases, leaving 15 bases of the junction unmatched. CDR3 protein: CASSIGLRLAGSAYNEQFF. The CDR3 DNA reads TGTGCCAGCAGCATAGGGCTTAGACTAGCGGGCTCCGCCTACAATGAGCAGTTCTTC.

The sample holds a few counts of this clonotype. The chain joins TRBV27 to TRBJ2-1; D remains unclear. V shed 3 bases and J shed 4 bases, with 13 bases lying between them. Germline V CDR1 and CDR2: MNHEY, SMNVEV (reference sequence). This CDR3 contains 15 residues. The CDR3 loop is CASSFAAVTYNEQFF. The CDR3, as DNA: TGTGCCAGCAGTTTCGCGGCGGTAACTTACAATGAGCAGTTCTTC.

This clonotype came up many times. The J gene is TRBJ1-1, the V gene TRBV12-3 or TRBV12-4, with 7 bases fitting TRBD1. This CDR3 contains 14 residues. After removal of 7 bases from V and 0 bases from J, the junction contained 5 bases not matched to a gene. The DNA of the CDR3 is TGTGCCAGCATCAAGGACAGGATGAACACTGAAGCTTTCTTT. Protein: CASIKDRMNTEAFF.

This clonotype appeared many times. CDR3 protein: CASSVKGAHEQYF. The CDR3, as DNA: TGTGCCAGCAGCGTCAAGGGGGCCCACGAGCAGTACTTC. V is TRBV9 and J is TRBJ2-7; 7 bases agree with TRBD1. Trimming took 2 bases from V and 5 from J; bases not matched to a gene: 4. The CDR3 has 13 residues. Germline V CDR1 and CDR2: SGDLS, YYNGEE.

This clonotype showed up just once. V usage is TRBV6-2 or TRBV6-3 and J usage is TRBJ2-3; the D gene is possibly TRBD2 (6 bases). The germline V gene encodes CDR1 MNHEY and CDR2 SVGEGT. Trimming took off 6 bases at V and 0 bases at J, with 13 bases between the two ends. The CDR3 spans 15 residues. CDR3 nucleotides: TGTGCCAGCAGGTTTGGGACTCCTAGCACAGATACGCAGTATTTT. It is translated as CASRFGTPSTDTQYF.

This clonotype turned up a few times. The rearrangement links TRBV6-1 to TRBJ2-7; D is ambiguous. The V gene lost 6 bases and the J gene lost 9 bases, with 18 bases spanning the gap. Germline V gives CDR1 MNHNS, CDR2 SASEGT. This CDR3 comprises 13 residues. In nucleotides, the CDR3 is TGTGCCAGCAGCCGCGGTTCTCCATTCGGGCAGTACTTC. This encodes CASSRGSPFGQYF.

The J gene is TRBJ2-7, the V gene TRBV6-1; no definite D call. Trimming left V 6 bases short and J 0 bases short, with 15 bases between. This CDR3 contains 15 residues. Germline values: CDR1 MNHNS, CDR2 SASEGT. CDR3 sequence reads: CASRRDFSTSYEQYV. The CDR3 nucleotides read TGTGCCAGCAGGAGAGACTTCTCGACCTCCTACGAGCAGTACGTC.

This clonotype has only a few counts. The rearrangement joins TRBV7-9 to TRBJ2-1, with 7 bases matching TRBD1. Germline V gene sequence: CDR1 SEHNR, CDR2 FQNEAQ (reference sequence). The CDR3 contains 17 residues. V shed 1 base and J 9 bases; nucleotides not matched to a gene: 15. The CDR3, as DNA: TGTGCCAGCAGCTTAGGGCTGACAGGGATGAAGGTACCTGAGCAGTTCTTC. Residues: CASSLGLTGMKVPEQFF.

This chain links TRBV20-1 with TRBJ2-1; no firm D call. This CDR3 region has 12 residues. Germline V CDR1 and CDR2: DFQATT, SNEGSKA (reference sequence). Trimming took 2 bases from V and 8 from J, leaving 10 bases between them. The CDR3 bases are TGCAGTGCTAGACTTGGCGCACATGAGCAGTTCTTC. This translates into CSARLGAHEQFF.

This clonotype was recorded many times. The chain links TRBV18 to TRBJ2-7; the match to TRBD1 covers 9 bases. Germline loops: CDR1 KGHSH, CDR2 LQKENI. The CDR3 is 15 residues long. Losses at the gene ends were 3 bases for V and 2 bases for J; bases not matched to a gene: 5. The CDR3 reads CASSPPGQGPYEQYF. The CDR3 nucleotides read TGTGCCAGCTCACCCCCGGGACAGGGTCCCTACGAGCAGTACTTC.

V usage is TRBV6-1 and J usage is TRBJ2-7, with 8 bases fitting TRBD2. Losses at the gene ends were 10 bases for V and 7 bases for J; bases not matched to a gene: 12. There are 13 residues in the CDR3. Germline V CDR1 and CDR2: MNHNS, SASEGT. The CDR3 reads CATQGAGVWEQYF. The CDR3 DNA is TGTGCCACCCAGGGAGCGGGAGTCTGGGAGCAGTACTTC.

The chain is built from TRBV4-2 and TRBJ1-5; a possible D gene is TRBD1 (5 bases). The germline V and J ends were trimmed by 0 bases and 9 bases, with 12 bases remaining between them. This CDR3 region has 14 residues. Germline V lookup: CDR1 LGHNA, CDR2 YNFKEQ. CDR3 nucleotides: TGTGCCAGCAGCCAAGAAATCGGGGGTAGGCCCCAGCATTTT. Its protein product is CASSQEIGGRPQHF.

This clonotype was recorded at least ten times. The V gene is TRBV29-1, the J gene TRBJ2-1; TRBD1 or TRBD2 may be the D gene (6 bases each). This CDR3 region has 15 residues. CDR1 and CDR2 (germline): SQVTM, ANQGSEA. V gave up 3 bases and J gave up 0 bases, with 12 bases separating them. The CDR3 bases are TGCAGCGTTGAGGGGGGCGGTAGCTCCTACAATGAGCAGTTCTTC. Its translation: CSVEGGGSSYNEQFF.

The genes are TRBV12-3 or TRBV12-4 and TRBJ2-7; maybe TRBD2 (5 bases). This CDR3 is 12 amino acids long. The V gene lost 6 bases and the J gene lost 3 bases, with 9 bases spanning the gap. The CDR3 bases are TGTGCCAGCAGCGGGATTGACTACGAGCAGTACTTC. It encodes CASSGIDYEQYF.

The table lists this clonotype with many counts. CDR3 loop: CSVAISPDTQYF. Written as DNA, the CDR3 is TGCAGCGTTGCAATCAGCCCAGATACGCAGTATTTT. V usage is TRBV29-1 and J usage is TRBJ2-3; D ambiguous. The CDR3 is made up of 12 amino acids. V was pared by 4 bases and J by 4 bases, with 9 bases between. CDR1 is SQVTM, CDR2 ANQGSEA, per germline.

This clonotype was seen ten or more times. The CDR3 nucleotides are TGTGCCACCGGTTGGGAAGGGCTCACGGGCGGCTACACCTTC. Translating gives CATGWEGLTGGYTF. This chain connects TRBV15 to TRBJ1-2; no firm D call. This CDR3 comprises 14 residues. The germline V gene has CDR1 LNHNV and CDR2 YYDKDF (reference sequence). Trimming took 8 bases from V and 8 from J, leaving 21 bases between them. Full variable domain (remainder filled in from reference TRBV15 and TRBJ1-2): DAMVIQNPRYQVTQFGKPVTLSCSQTLNHNVMYWYQQKSSQAPKLLFHYYDKDFNNEADTPDNFQSRRPNTSFCFLDIRSPGLGDTAMYLCATGWEGLTGGYTFGSGTRLTVV.

This clonotype has a count of ten or more. The rearrangement links TRBV12-3 or TRBV12-4 to TRBJ2-1; D gene ambiguous. Deletions cut 6 bases from V and 5 bases from J, with 11 bases between. The CDR3 runs 13 residues. CDR3 sequence: CASRAPWDNEQFF. CDR3 nucleotide sequence: TGTGCCAGCAGGGCCCCATGGGACAATGAGCAGTTCTTC.

The chain links TRBV12-3 or TRBV12-4 to TRBJ2-7; 11 bases map to TRBD2. Trimming at V came to 5 bases and at J to 6 bases, leaving 9 bases not matched to a gene. The CDR3 length is 15 residues. The CDR3 DNA reads TGTGCCAGCAGTGCCTTACTAGCGGGAGAGGCCGAGCAGTACTTC. Translating gives CASSALLAGEAEQYF.